The rows below give T cell receptor beta chains drawn from one sample of a study of technical replicates of blood from a handful of donors. Using immunoSEQ multiplex PCR, the repertoire was profiled, and TCRdb retains in-frame clones only, with some absent. The table has about 12,000 clones, around 95% seen once. The sequenced sample was PBMCs. The receptors originated from a human donor in good health. The CDR3 runs from the conserved cysteine through the conserved F or W. D genes are given only for firm matches. Size tells how often a clone was seen (once, few, many) or the class of an expanded clone, and some rows leave it out.

>-|TRBV6-6|TRBJ2-7|-
TGTGCCAGCGGCTCCGACATGCAGCAGTACTTC
CASGSDMQQYF
>few|TRBV7-9|TRBJ2-7|-
TGTGCCAGCAGCTTAGTCCTAGGAGGAGACGAGCAGTACTTC
CASSLVLGGDEQYF
>-|TRBV29-1|TRBJ2-7|TRBD1
TGCAGCGTAGGACAGGACTCCTACGAGCAGTACTTC
CSVGQDSYEQYF
>-|TRBV27|TRBJ1-1|TRBD1
TGTGCCAGCAGTAGACACGGGACAGGGGTAAACACTGAAGCTTTCTTT
CASSRHGTGVNTEAFF
>-|TRBV15|TRBJ1-4|-
TGTGCCACCAGCAGAGCCCCAGGCAGTTGGGAAAAACTGTTTTTT
CATSRAPGSWEKLFF
>-|TRBV5-1|TRBJ2-1|TRBD2
TGCGCCAGCAGCCCGGGACTAGCGGGAGAGTACAATGAGCAGTTCTTC
CASSPGLAGEYNEQFF
>-|TRBV7-6|TRBJ1-2|-
TGTGCCAGCAGCTCACTGGACAGTCGGGGCTACACCTTC
CASSSLDSRGYTF
>once|TRBV6-5|TRBJ2-7|TRBD2
TGTGCCAGCAGTTCTAGCGGGAGAGGCTACGAGCAGTACTTC
CASSSSGRGYEQYF
>-|TRBV27|TRBJ2-7|-
TGTGCCAGCAGTAGACAGTTGGGCTCCTACGAGCAGTACTTC
CASSRQLGSYEQYF
>-|TRBV5-8|TRBJ2-3|-
TGTGCCAGCAGGAGGGCATTCTCAGGGGATAGTGGGCAGTATTTT
CASRRAFSGDSGQYF
>-|TRBV7-2|TRBJ1-2|-
TGTGCCAGCAGCTTAAAGGTCTCCTTTGGGGCTGGTGGCTACACCTTC
CASSLKVSFGAGGYTF
>-|TRBV6-1|TRBJ1-3|-
TGTGCCAGCAGTGAAGGGGGACAAAGTCTTGACTCTGGAAACACCATATATTTT
CASSEGGQSLDSGNTIYF
>-|TRBV18|TRBJ2-7|TRBD1
TGTGCCAGCTCACCATTGGCTCTCCGACAGGGAGCTACCTACGAGCAGTACTTC
CASSPLALRQGATYEQYF
>-|TRBV30|TRBJ2-3|-
TGTGCCTGGAACCACCAAACAGGGCTGACTAGCACAGATACGCAGTATTTT
CAWNHQTGLTSTDTQYF
>-|TRBV2|TRBJ2-2|-
TGTGCCAGTTCCCCTCAGGGTCTTACGAACACCGGGGAGCTGTTTTTT
CASSPQGLTNTGELFF
>-|TRBV30|TRBJ2-7|TRBD1
TGTGCCTGGGGGCGGACAGGGTACTACGAGCAGTACTTC
CAWGRTGYYEQYF
>-|TRBV6-5|TRBJ1-2|-
TGTGCCAGCAGTGGAAACAGGGCCCTCTATGGCTACACCTTC
CASSGNRALYGYTF
>-|TRBV19|TRBJ1-5|-
TGTGCCAGTAGTAATCCCGTCCGCAGGGATTATCAGCCCCAGCATTTT
CASSNPVRRDYQPQHF
>-|TRBV29-1|TRBJ1-2|-
TGCAGCGTTGCCACAGAACGGGGAGCCAACTATGGCTACACCTTC
CSVATERGANYGYTF
>-|TRBV9|TRBJ2-2|TRBD2
TGTGCCAGCAGCCCCCGGACTAGCGGGAGTTCCGGGGAGCTGTTTTTT
CASSPRTSGSSGELFF
>-|TRBV10-3|TRBJ2-7|TRBD1
TGTGCCACCGAACCGGGACAGGGGTCCTACGAGCAGTACTTC
CATEPGQGSYEQYF
>-|TRBV28|TRBJ1-1|-
TGTGCCAGCAGTTTCTGGCAGGGGCCACGCACTGAAGCTTTCTTT
CASSFWQGPRTEAFF
>-|TRBV6-6|TRBJ1-5|-
TGTGCCAGCAGTCCACAGGGTTCGCGGCAGCCCCAGCATTTT
CASSPQGSRQPQHF
>-|TRBV27|TRBJ1-2|TRBD1
TGTGCCAGCAGTTATTCACAGGGGACGTTAAGCTACACCTTC
CASSYSQGTLSYTF
>-|TRBV6-5|TRBJ1-1|TRBD1
TGTGCCAGCAGTTATCAGGGGGGTGAAGCTTTCTTT
CASSYQGGEAFF
>-|TRBV7-8|TRBJ2-1|TRBD2
TGTGCCAGCAGCTTTGTCGGGGGGGGCAATGAGCAGTTCTTC
CASSFVGGGNEQFF
>-|TRBV28|TRBJ2-5|-
TGTGCCAGCCAAGAGGTTGGGGCCGTGGAGACCCAGTACTTC
CASQEVGAVETQYF
>-|TRBV10-2|TRBJ2-3|TRBD2
TGCGCCAGCAGATGGACTAGCGCCACAGATACGCAGTATTTT
CASRWTSATDTQYF
>-|TRBV2|TRBJ1-1|-
TGTGCCAGCAGTGAAGGTTTGGACACCGGAATGAACACTGAAGCTTTCTTT
CASSEGLDTGMNTEAFF
>-|TRBV25-1|TRBJ2-5|-
TGTGCCAGCAGTGACGGCCCGGGAGTACGGGAGACCCAGTACTTC
CASSDGPGVRETQYF
>-|TRBV6-1|TRBJ1-5|-
TGTGCCAGCAGCAGGCTCAATCAGCCCCAGCATTTT
CASSRLNQPQHF
>-|TRBV19|TRBJ2-1|TRBD1
TGTGCCAGTAGTATTTCGGACCGGGACAGGGTTGGGGCTAGTAACAATGAGCAGTTCTTC
CASSISDRDRVGASNNEQFF
>-|TRBV4-2|TRBJ2-2|-
TGTGCCAGCACCCCTCAGACAGACGCGAACACCGGGGAGCTGTTTTTT
CASTPQTDANTGELFF
>-|TRBV6-5|TRBJ2-7|TRBD1
TGTGCCAGCAGAGGGGGCTTAACCTACGAGCAGTACTTC
CASRGGLTYEQYF
>once|TRBV19|TRBJ2-7|TRBD2
TGTGCCAGTAGTAGCCTAAGACTAGCGGGAGAGGGCGAGCAGTACTTC
CASSSLRLAGEGEQYF
>-|TRBV5-4|TRBJ2-6|TRBD2
TGTGCCAGCAGCTTCCTAGCGGGGGGTCGACGCTCTGGGGCCAACGTCCTGACTTTC
CASSFLAGGRRSGANVLTF
>-|TRBV6-1|TRBJ2-3|-
TGTGCCAGCAGTGAAAACAGGGTGGAAGATACGCAGTATTTT
CASSENRVEDTQYF
>-|TRBV5-1|TRBJ1-1|-
TGCGCCAGCAGCTTCATAACAGGATTTGAAGCTTTCTTT
CASSFITGFEAFF
>-|TRBV18|TRBJ2-1|TRBD2
TGTGCCAGCTCACCCCAACTAGCGGGAGTTGGTTACAATGAGCAGTTCTTC
CASSPQLAGVGYNEQFF
>-|TRBV10-1|TRBJ2-3|-
TGCGCCAGCAGTCTAACAGCTAGCACAGATACGCAGTATTTT
CASSLTASTDTQYF
>-|TRBV5-1|TRBJ2-3|TRBD1
TGCGCCAGCAGCTTGGGGGACAGGGGCGAGGCAGATACGCAGTATTTT
CASSLGDRGEADTQYF
>-|TRBV5-1|TRBJ2-5|-
TGCGCCAGCAGCTTGGTCTCCTCGGCGGGAGAGACCCAGTACTTC
CASSLVSSAGETQYF
>-|TRBV6-1|TRBJ2-7|-
TGTGCCAGCAGCCACACAGGGAACTACGAGCAGTACTTC
CASSHTGNYEQYF
>-|TRBV7-9|TRBJ2-1|-
TGTGCCAGCAGCTTAGCGCAGGGCAATGAGCAGTTCTTC
CASSLAQGNEQFF
>-|TRBV5-1|TRBJ1-1|TRBD1
TGCGCCAGCAGCCACCCTCCGGGACAGGTCATGAACACTGAAGCTTTCTTT
CASSHPPGQVMNTEAFF
>-|TRBV11-2|TRBJ2-2|-
TGTGCCAGCAGCTTAAGAGACACCGGGGAGCTGTTTTTT
CASSLRDTGELFF
>-|TRBV6-5|TRBJ2-1|-
TGTGCCAGCAGTTACGCCGGGGGCTCCTACAATGAGCAGTTCTTC
CASSYAGGSYNEQFF
>-|TRBV14|TRBJ1-2|-
TGTGCCAGCAGCCAAGATCGGGATTCCTATGGCTACACCTTC
CASSQDRDSYGYTF
>-|TRBV28|TRBJ2-5|TRBD1
TGTGCCAGCAGTTTAGGACAGGGAGAGACCCAGTACTTC
CASSLGQGETQYF